The present T cell receptor (beta chain) was sequenced within a study of blood T cell repertoires in COVID-19. The CDR3 consists of 14 residues. The germline gives CDR1 KGHDR, CDR2 SFDVKD. Between the trimmed V and J ends, which lost 2 bases and 4 bases, there was a span of 8 bases. Authors' processing steps: The authors estimated nucleated cell counts from reference gene primer amplification. Data came from immunoSEQ multiplex PCR; TCRdb stores just in-frame clones and leaves some out. V and J calls and clone size are given by that table; D and trimming were obtained from the DNA. The profile shows about 75,000 clones, roughly 87% of them singletons.

This sequence joins TRBV24-1 and TRBJ2-1; perhaps TRBD1 as D (5 bases). This clonotype originated in a woman aged 45-65 years with acute or convalescent COVID-19. Sequencing was carried out using peripheral blood. The CDR3 protein is CATSDWGRYNEQFF. CDR3 DNA sequence: TGTGCCACCAGTGATTGGGGCAGGTACAATGAGCAGTTCTTC.